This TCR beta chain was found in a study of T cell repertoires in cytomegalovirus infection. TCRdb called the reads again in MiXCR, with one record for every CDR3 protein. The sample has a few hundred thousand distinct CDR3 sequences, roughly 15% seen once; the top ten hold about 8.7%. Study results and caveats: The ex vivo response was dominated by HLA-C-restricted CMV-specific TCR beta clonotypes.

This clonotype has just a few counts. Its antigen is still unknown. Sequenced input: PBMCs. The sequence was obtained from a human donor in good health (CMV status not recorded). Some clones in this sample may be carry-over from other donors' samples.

The CDR3 reads CASSFHRAADGYTF. In DNA form, the CDR3 reads TGTGCCAGCAGTTTTCACAGGGCAGCGGATGGCTACACCTTC. The chain employs TRBV12-3 or TRBV12-4 and TRBJ1-2, with D maybe TRBD1 (6 bases). V was pared by 3 bases and J by 6 bases, with 14 bases between. This CDR3 has 14 residues.